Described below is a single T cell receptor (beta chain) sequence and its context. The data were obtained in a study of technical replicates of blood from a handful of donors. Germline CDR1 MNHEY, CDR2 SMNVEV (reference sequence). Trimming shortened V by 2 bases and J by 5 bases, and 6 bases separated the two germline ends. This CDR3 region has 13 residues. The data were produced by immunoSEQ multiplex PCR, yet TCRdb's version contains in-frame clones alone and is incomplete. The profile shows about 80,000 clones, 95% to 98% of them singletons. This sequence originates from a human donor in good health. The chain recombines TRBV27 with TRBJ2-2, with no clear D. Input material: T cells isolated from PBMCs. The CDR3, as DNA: TGTGCCAGCAGTTTAGGCAGGACCGGGGAGCTGTTTTTT. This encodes CASSLGRTGELFF.